This TCR beta chain was observed in a study of blood T cell repertoires in COVID-19. Study-wide context: The United States, Italy and Spain provided the acute and convalescent COVID-19 samples. T cells, B-cell-depleted T cells, or PBMCs provided the cDNA or gDNA that served as material.

Original analysis: Amplification of reference gene primers provided the estimated nucleated cell counts. Assay used: immunoSEQ multiplex PCR; TCRdb lists only in-frame clones, some missing. Clone size and the V and J calls come from that table; the DNA yielded D and trimming. This table holds about 270,000 clones, roughly 84% found once. This clone has only one observation. Other DNA sequences in the same sample also yield this CDR3. Germline CDR1 reads KGHDR; CDR2 reads SFDVKD. Trimming pared 3 bases from V and 2 bases from J, leaving 12 bases between. The CDR3 has 15 residues. This sequence originates from a woman between 18 and 29 years old with acute or convalescent COVID-19. The sequenced material came from peripheral blood. The chain carries TRBV24-1 and TRBJ2-5; D is possibly TRBD1 (6 bases). The CDR3 spells CATSDPGTPQETQYF. The CDR3 DNA sequence: TGTGCCACCAGTGATCCCGGGACACCGCAAGAGACCCAGTACTTC.